This T cell receptor beta chain was identified during a study of shared clonotypes between healthy human individuals. Overall study context: Per donor, three plates held CD4 naive cells, three held CD4 memory, two held CD8 naive and one held CD8 memory. The study's findings and limits: Rarefaction gave evidence that sorted-subset sequencing remained incomplete despite large depth.

Per the original data handling: From ImmunoSEQ came sequences covering only the junction and carrying no quality scores, so filtering differed. Sequencing was performed with immunoSEQ multiplex PCR; in TCRdb, only in-frame clones are kept and a portion is missing. For V, J and clone size, that table is used; D and trimming come from the DNA. Of approximately 2,000,000 clones listed, roughly 90% were seen once; the top ten hold 0.3% to 0.45%. CDR1 SGHAT and CDR2 FQNNGV come from the germline V gene. The CDR3 contains 15 residues. Trimming took off 4 bases at V and 5 bases at J, with 12 bases between the two ends. None of the donors, who were healthy HIV-negative adults, had recently had acute infections or vaccinations. This clone was seen only once. Its specificity is not known.

Material for sequencing was naive CD4+ T cells from PBMCs. Subset defined: CD45RA+ positively selected. This chain connects TRBV11-2 to TRBJ2-6; TRBD2 might be the D (5 bases). This receptor was taken from a man aged 18 to 35 in good health. Some clones in this sample may be carry-over from other donors' samples. The CDR3: CASSSEGKRANVLTF. The CDR3 DNA reads TGTGCCAGCAGCTCCGAGGGTAAAAGGGCCAACGTCCTGACTTTC.